Following are 18 T cell receptor beta chains from one sample sequenced in a study of blood T cell repertoires in COVID-19. Measured with immunoSEQ multiplex PCR; TCRdb has only the in-frame clones, and not every one. The sample has about 200,000 clones; about 88% are singletons. Specimen: peripheral blood. These TCRs come from a man in his fifties or sixties with acute or convalescent COVID-19.

In DNA form, the CDR3 reads TGTGCCAGCAGTTCCTCTGAGAGGGCCGGGATCGGGCAGCCCCAGCATTTT. This codes for CASSSSERAGIGQPQHF. The genes are TRBV6-2 or TRBV6-3 and TRBJ1-5; D is unresolved. Trimming cost V 4 bases and J 7 bases, with 23 bases left between them. This CDR3 spans 17 amino acids. Germline assignment: CDR1 MNHEY and CDR2 SVGEGT.

A note on this clone: The sample carries other DNA sequences with the same CDR3. As DNA, the CDR3 is TGCGCCAGCAGCTTGGGCGGCGGTCCGAACACTGAAGCTTTCTTT. As protein: CASSLGGGPNTEAFF. V is TRBV5-1 and J is TRBJ1-1; D call uncertain. The CDR3 runs 15 residues. With 0 bases removed from V and 1 base from J, the gap between germline ends came to 10 bases. CDR1 is SGHRS and CDR2 is YFSETQ in the germline V gene.

The V and J genes are TRBV2 and TRBJ2-5; TRBD2 matches 13 bases. Germline assignment: CDR1 SNHLY and CDR2 FYNNEI. The length of the CDR3 is 13 residues. Unmatched junction bases numbered 1, after V lost 9 bases and J lost 3 bases. CDR3 sequence reads: CARGTSGKETQYF. CDR3 DNA sequence: TGTGCCAGGGGGACTAGCGGGAAAGAGACCCAGTACTTC.

J is TRBJ1-2 and V is TRBV14; 8 positions match TRBD1. The V gene's germline CDR1 is SGHDN and CDR2 FVKESK. The ends lost 2 bases at V and 6 bases at J; junction bases unmatched: 2. The CDR3 consists of 13 residues. CDR3 loop: CASSQYRGDGYTF. CDR3 coding DNA: TGTGCCAGCAGCCAATACAGGGGGGATGGCTACACCTTC.

The gene calls are TRBV6-1 and TRBJ2-5, with D maybe TRBD2 (5 bases). Germline CDR1 is MNHNS and CDR2 is SASEGT. Trimming pared 1 base from V and 5 bases from J, leaving 11 bases between. This CDR3 contains 14 residues. The CDR3 DNA follows: TGTGCCAGCAGTGAAGGGGCCCGAGGGGAGACCCAGTACTTC. Protein: CASSEGARGETQYF.

The gene calls are TRBV18 and TRBJ1-2; D gene ambiguous. This CDR3 region has 13 residues. From germline, CDR1 is KGHSH and CDR2 LQKENI. V was shortened by 3 bases and J by 2 bases, with 7 bases between the two germline ends. CDR3 DNA: TGTGCCAGCTCACCGGGGAGAAACTATGGCTACACCTTC. The encoded protein is CASSPGRNYGYTF.

This clone was picked up a small number of times. The J gene is TRBJ1-3, the V gene TRBV5-1; TRBD1 matches at 11 bases. V dropped 3 bases and J dropped 0; count of bases not matched to a gene: 8. The germline CDR1 and CDR2 sequences are SGHRS and YFSETQ. CDR3 length equals 18 residues. In DNA form, the CDR3 reads TGCGCCAGCAGCTCGGGACAGGGGGACCTAAACTCTGGAAACACCATATATTTT. Protein product: CASSSGQGDLNSGNTIYF.

This rearrangement joins TRBV6-2 or TRBV6-3 to TRBJ2-7; TRBD2 matches at 12 bases. CDR3 length: 15 amino acids. V was clipped by 5 bases and J by 7 bases; unmatched bases: 9. Germline V gives CDR1 MNHEY, CDR2 SVGEGT. The CDR3 DNA reads TGTGCCAGCAGTCTTCGACTAGCGGGGGCTCATGAGCAGTACTTC. Translating it yields CASSLRLAGAHEQYF.

DNA of the CDR3: TGTGCCAGCAGTGCAGGGATGACCACTGAAGCTTTCTTT. Amino acid sequence: CASSAGMTTEAFF. The rearrangement uses TRBV2 and TRBJ1-1, with D possibly matching TRBD1 (5 bases). There are 13 residues in the CDR3. Germline CDR1 SNHLY, CDR2 FYNNEI. V lost 4 bases and J lost 4, with 10 bases in between.

The J gene is TRBJ2-5, the V gene TRBV7-2; TRBD2 aligns across 7 bases. V was clipped by 0 bases and J by 2 bases; unmatched bases: 6. The CDR3 length is 16 residues. Germline-derived CDR1 and CDR2 are SGHTA and FQGNSA. The chain's CDR3 is CASSLASSGIQETQYF. The CDR3 DNA is TGTGCCAGCAGCTTAGCATCTAGCGGAATACAAGAGACCCAGTACTTC. The variable domain in full, with the rest retrieved from reference TRBV7-2 and TRBJ2-5, is GAGVSQSPSNKVTEKGKDVELRCDPISGHTALYWYRQSLGQGLEFLIYFQGNSAPDKSGLPSDRFSAERTGGSVSTLTIQRTQQEDSAVYLCASSLASSGIQETQYFGPGTRLLVL.

This sequence joins TRBV7-8 and TRBJ1-4; 10 bases fit TRBD1. The junction had 10 bases not matched to a gene; V was cut back by 1 base and J by 8 bases. This CDR3 is 17 amino acids long. Germline CDR1 and CDR2: SGHVS and FQNEAQ. CDR3 loop: CASSLGFRDRGREKLFF. The CDR3 DNA follows: TGTGCCAGCAGCTTAGGCTTCCGGGACAGGGGACGGGAAAAACTGTTTTTT.

The rearrangement links TRBV5-5 to TRBJ2-5, with a weak D call TRBD1 (6 bases). Trimming removed 0 bases from V and 4 bases from J, with 7 bases in between. The V gene's germline CDR1 is SGHKS and CDR2 YYEKEE (reference sequence). The CDR3 covers 13 residues. CDR3 DNA: TGTGCCAGCAGCTTGGGGACAGCAGAGACCCAGTACTTC. Translated, it gives CASSLGTAETQYF.

The sample holds a few counts of this clone. This chain uses TRBV9 with TRBJ2-1; 8 bases line up with TRBD2. This CDR3 region has 15 residues. CDR1 SGDLS and CDR2 YYNGEE come from the germline V gene. The V segment lost 4 bases and the J segment 3 bases; nucleotides outside the gene matches: 6. The CDR3 nucleotides are TGTGCCAGCAGCCCTCGGGGACTAGACTACAATGAGCAGTTCTTC. Its protein product is CASSPRGLDYNEQFF. The full variable domain, in which reference TRBV9 and TRBJ2-1 provide the parts outside the CDR3, is DSGVTQTPKHLITATGQRVTLRCSPRSGDLSVYWYQQSLDQGLQFLIQYYNGEERAKGNILERFSAQQFPDLHSELNLSSLELGDSALYFCASSPRGLDYNEQFFGPGTRLTVL.

The chain carries TRBV5-1 and TRBJ2-7; 8 nucleotides agree with TRBD1. V shed 4 bases and J 2 bases; nucleotides not matched to a gene: 8. The germline V gene has CDR1 SGHRS and CDR2 YFSETQ. The CDR3 length is 15 residues. Here the CDR3 DNA reads TGCGCCAGCAGCCCACAGGGACAGGCAGCCTACGAGCAGTACTTC. Its protein product is CASSPQGQAAYEQYF.

This clone was counted once. V usage is TRBV7-3 and J usage is TRBJ1-3; D perhaps matches TRBD1 (5 bases). CDR1 and CDR2 (germline): SGHTA, FQGTGA. Trimming removed 5 bases from V and 0 bases from J, with 17 bases in between. This CDR3 is built from 17 residues. The CDR3 DNA is TGTGCCAGCAGCCGGCAGGGATGCGACAGCTCTGGAAACACCATATATTTT. Protein: CASSRQGCDSSGNTIYF.

The chain uses TRBV4-1 and TRBJ2-2; D is unclear. V was clipped by 6 bases and J by 4 bases, with 18 bases between them. Germline V gives CDR1 MGHRA, CDR2 YSYEKL. The CDR3 runs to 16 residues. The DNA for the CDR3 is TGCGCCAGCAGAGACCTTGGGCAGACCATCACCGGGGAGCTGTTTTTT. Protein product: CASRDLGQTITGELFF.

The J gene is TRBJ2-3, the V gene TRBV5-4; 13 bases are shared with TRBD2. The CDR3 runs to 16 residues. Germline V gene lookup returns CDR1 SGHNT and CDR2 YYREEE (reference sequence). The V gene end was trimmed by 4 bases and the J gene end by 2 bases; junction bases not matched to a gene: 4. The CDR3 protein is CASSGGLAGVTDTQYF. Here the CDR3 DNA reads TGTGCCAGCAGCGGAGGACTAGCGGGGGTCACAGATACGCAGTATTTT.

The CDR3 nucleotides are TGCGCCAGCAGCCAAGTCGGTGCGCGGAACCAAGAGACCCAGTACTTC. Translating gives CASSQVGARNQETQYF. The V gene is TRBV4-1, the J gene TRBJ2-5, with D unresolved. The CDR3 loop spans 16 amino acids. Germline V lookup: CDR1 MGHRA, CDR2 YSYEKL. V was trimmed by 1 base and J by 0 bases, leaving 12 bases between them.